These 32 T cell receptor beta chains were all obtained from the same sample, sequenced in a study of T cells after yellow fever vaccination. TCRdb ran MiXCR on the 5' RACE reads and lists one entry per CDR3 protein. The sample records 180,000 or so distinct CDR3 sequences, about 10% being singletons. Sequenced material: CD8+ T cells sorted from PBMCs, taken 15 days after the yellow fever booster vaccination. These receptors were obtained from a young man who received the YFV17D yellow fever vaccine.

This rearrangement joins TRBV6-5 to TRBJ1-1; 7 positions match TRBD1. The V and J ends lost 6 bases and 6 bases, in that order; junction bases with no gene match: 4. Germline V CDR1 and CDR2: MNHEY, SVGAGI. This CDR3 spans 12 amino acids. CDR3 bases: TGTGCCAGCAGCACGCAGGGGGCTGAAGCTTTCTTT. Its translation is CASSTQGAEAFF.

The genes are TRBV25-1 and TRBJ2-5; a possible D gene is TRBD1 (5 bases). Looked up from germline, CDR1 is MGHDK and CDR2 is SYGVNS. This CDR3 has 10 amino acids. Trimming took off 10 bases at V and 6 bases at J, with 9 bases between the two ends. As DNA, the CDR3 is TGTGCCACCCAGGGAAAGACCCAGTACTTC. Residues: CATQGKTQYF.

The rearrangement links TRBV4-1 to TRBJ1-4, with a possible D match to TRBD1 (5 bases). V lost 1 base to trimming and J lost 2 bases, with 11 bases between them. The germline gives CDR1 MGHRA, CDR2 YSYEKL. CDR3 length equals 16 residues. The CDR3 loop reads CASSQARGGTNEKLFF. In nucleotides, the CDR3 is TGCGCCAGCAGCCAAGCCCGGGGCGGCACTAATGAAAAACTGTTTTTT.

This clonotype appeared a few times. The chain employs TRBV3-1 and TRBJ2-3; tentative D call: TRBD2 (5 bases). The CDR3 consists of 14 residues. V was shortened by 1 base and J by 4 bases, with 9 bases between the two germline ends. CDR1 LGHDT and CDR2 YNNKEL come from the germline V gene (reference sequence). In DNA form, the CDR3 reads TGTGCCAGCAGCCAAGCTAGCAACGCAGATACGCAGTATTTT. It yields the protein CASSQASNADTQYF.

This clonotype was seen only a few times. The CDR3 region is CASSHIGQYSPLHF. The CDR3 nucleotides read TGCGCCAGCAGCCATATCGGACAGTACTCACCCCTCCACTTT. The rearrangement links TRBV4-1 to TRBJ1-6; TRBD1 might be the D (6 bases). Germline CDR1 MGHRA, CDR2 YSYEKL. Deletions cut 3 bases from V and 10 bases from J, with 13 bases between. The CDR3 sequence is 14 residues long.

This clonotype appeared many times. The V call is TRBV5-1, the J call TRBJ1-1, with D uncertain. The CDR3 spans 15 residues. The germline V gene has CDR1 SGHRS and CDR2 YFSETQ. Trimming left V 1 base short and J 1 base short, with 11 bases between. In DNA form, the CDR3 reads TGCGCCAGCAGCTTGCTGAATATGGCGAACACTGAAGCTTTCTTT. It translates to CASSLLNMANTEAFF. The entire variable domain, with the rest obtained from reference TRBV5-1 and TRBJ1-1, is as follows: KAGVTQTPRYLIKTRGQQVTLSCSPISGHRSVSWYQQTPGQGLQFLFEYFSETQRNKGNFPGRFSGRQFSNSRSEMNVSTLELGDSALYLCASSLLNMANTEAFFGQGTRLTVV.

This rearrangement joins TRBV20-1 to TRBJ2-1, with 10 bases matching TRBD2. The junction had 8 bases not matched to a gene; V was cut back by 1 base and J by 5 bases. The CDR3 extends over 16 amino acids. Germline V gene data show CDR1 as DFQATT and CDR2 as SNEGSKA (reference sequence). CDR3 protein: CSARGSGGASDNEQFF. The DNA for the CDR3 is TGCAGTGCTAGAGGGAGCGGGGGGGCCTCGGACAATGAGCAGTTCTTC.

The V and J genes are TRBV4-3 and TRBJ2-7, with 7 bases that match TRBD1. The CDR3 has 13 residues. Unmatched junction bases numbered 5, after V lost 4 bases and J lost 5 bases. The germline CDR1 and CDR2 sequences are LGHNA and YSLEER. The CDR3 sequence is CASSLRQGDEQYV. CDR3 nucleotide sequence: TGCGCCAGCAGCCTCAGACAGGGCGACGAGCAGTACGTC.

The V and J genes are TRBV11-2 and TRBJ1-2, with D perhaps matching TRBD1 (5 bases). The CDR3 is 13 residues long. Deletions cut 4 bases from V and 8 bases from J, with 14 bases between. Germline V gene data show CDR1 as SGHAT and CDR2 as FQNNGV. CDR3 in amino acids: CASSSGGRQGYTF. The CDR3 DNA reads as TGTGCCAGCAGCTCCGGGGGACGTCAAGGCTACACCTTC.

This clonotype has only a few counts. The chain couples TRBV4-1 to TRBJ1-2, with a weak D call TRBD1 (5 bases). CDR1 and CDR2 (germline): MGHRA, YSYEKL. The CDR3 contains 17 residues. Trimming took 0 bases from V and 1 from J, leaving 15 bases between them. CDR3 coding DNA: TGCGCCAGCAGCCAAGAATCTCGGGGGAGGATTAACTATGGCTACACCTTC. Translation gives CASSQESRGRINYGYTF.

This clonotype was counted only a few times. This sequence joins TRBV15 and TRBJ2-7; D possibly corresponds to TRBD2 (5 bases). Germline V lookup: CDR1 LNHNV, CDR2 YYDKDF (reference sequence). The CDR3 has 12 residues. With 5 bases removed from V and 4 bases from J, the gap between germline ends came to 9 bases. CDR3 residues: CATSREFYEQYF. In nucleotides, the CDR3 is TGTGCCACCAGCCGGGAATTTTACGAGCAGTACTTC.

The chain employs TRBV20-1 and TRBJ2-3; 8 bases line up with TRBD2. After removal of 6 bases from V and 2 bases from J, the junction contained 10 bases not matched to a gene. The CDR3 has 15 residues. Per the germline V gene, CDR1 is DFQATT and CDR2 is SNEGSKA (reference sequence). This CDR3 is CSADPTAGVTDTQYF. CDR3 sequence (DNA): TGCAGTGCAGATCCCACAGCGGGGGTCACAGATACGCAGTATTTT.

This chain uses TRBV6-1 with TRBJ2-3, with no clear D. The ends were cut back, 8 bases at V and 0 bases at J, with 9 bases in the middle. This CDR3 has 13 residues. CDR1 and CDR2 from the germline V gene are MNHNS and SASEGT. This chain's CDR3 is CASADLSTDTQYF. The CDR3 nucleotides read TGTGCCAGCGCCGACCTAAGCACAGATACGCAGTATTTT.

This clonotype has only a few counts. V is TRBV5-1 and J is TRBJ1-1; D possibly corresponds to TRBD1 (5 bases). CDR3 length equals 14 residues. CDR1 SGHRS and CDR2 YFSETQ come from the germline V gene. Between the trimmed V and J ends, which lost 5 bases and 0 bases, there was a span of 11 bases. CDR3: CASRLQAMNTEAFF. The CDR3 bases are TGCGCCAGCAGGCTACAGGCTATGAACACTGAAGCTTTCTTT. Together with reference TRBV5-1 and TRBJ1-1, the CDR3 gives the full variable domain: KAGVTQTPRYLIKTRGQQVTLSCSPISGHRSVSWYQQTPGQGLQFLFEYFSETQRNKGNFPGRFSGRQFSNSRSEMNVSTLELGDSALYLCASRLQAMNTEAFFGQGTRLTVV.

The rearrangement links TRBV4-1 to TRBJ1-6; tentative D call: TRBD1 (6 bases). The germline gives CDR1 MGHRA, CDR2 YSYEKL. The CDR3 spans 16 residues. Trimming cost V 1 base and J 7 bases, with 14 bases left between them. The CDR3 loop reads CASSQVQGRKNSPLHF. CDR3 DNA sequence: TGCGCCAGCAGCCAAGTCCAGGGGAGAAAAAATTCACCCCTCCACTTT.

This chain joins TRBV10-3 and TRBJ2-7, with a tentative D call TRBD1 (6 bases). V shed 6 bases and J shed 3 bases, with 15 bases lying between them. The CDR3 consists of 14 residues. CDR1 is ENHRY, CDR2 SYGVKD, per germline. DNA for the CDR3: TGTGCCATCAGAGCACAGGGTCAAGGCTACGAGCAGTACTTC. This translates into CAIRAQGQGYEQYF.

This clonotype has just a few counts. The CDR3 protein is CASSSGTGNIQYF. As DNA, the CDR3 is TGTGCCAGCAGCTCCGGGACAGGGAACATTCAGTACTTC. The rearrangement links TRBV5-6 to TRBJ2-4, with TRBD1 matching over 9 bases. The V segment lost 3 bases and the J segment 7 bases; nucleotides outside the gene matches: 2. Germline values: CDR1 SGHDT, CDR2 YYEEEE. The CDR3 runs to 13 residues.

This clonotype was detected a few times. V usage is TRBV5-1 and J usage is TRBJ2-1; 7 bases align to TRBD2. The V and J ends lost 4 bases and 4 bases, in that order; junction bases with no gene match: 5. The CDR3 has 14 amino acids. In germline, CDR1 is SGHRS, CDR2 YFSETQ. DNA of the CDR3: TGCGCCAGCAGCGAAACTAGCGTGTACAATGAGCAGTTCTTC. Residues: CASSETSVYNEQFF. Full variable domain (outside the CDR3, taken from reference TRBV5-1 and TRBJ2-1): KAGVTQTPRYLIKTRGQQVTLSCSPISGHRSVSWYQQTPGQGLQFLFEYFSETQRNKGNFPGRFSGRQFSNSRSEMNVSTLELGDSALYLCASSETSVYNEQFFGPGTRLTVL.

This clonotype was seen a few times. The J gene is TRBJ2-4, the V gene TRBV29-1, with TRBD2 as a possible D gene (6 bases). CDR1 is SQVTM and CDR2 is ANQGSEA in the germline V gene. The V end was cut by 7 bases, the J end by 4 bases, with 14 bases between. The CDR3 spans 13 residues. The CDR3, as DNA: TGCAGCGGCTGGCAGGGAGGAAAAAACATTCAGTACTTC. Translation: CSGWQGGKNIQYF.

This clonotype was seen more than once but under ten times. The rearrangement links TRBV29-1 to TRBJ2-4; D uncertain. The CDR3 consists of 13 residues. V was cut by 4 bases and J by 0 bases, with 7 bases left in between. Germline V CDR1 and CDR2: SQVTM, ANQGSEA. The CDR3 loop reads CSVGVGAKNIQYF. For the CDR3, the DNA is TGCAGCGTTGGGGTCGGAGCCAAAAACATTCAGTACTTC.

As DNA, the CDR3 is TGTGCCAGCAGCCTGGGACTAGCGGGGGGAAAAGAGCAGTTCTTC. Its translation is CASSLGLAGGKEQFF. The gene calls are TRBV7-6 and TRBJ2-1, with TRBD2 matching over 15 bases. CDR1 and CDR2 from the germline V gene are SGHVS and FNYEAQ. The CDR3 is made up of 15 amino acids. Unmatched junction bases numbered 6, after V lost 5 bases and J lost 10 bases.

This clonotype was counted a few times. The V call is TRBV4-1, the J call TRBJ2-1; D remains ambiguous. The ends were cut back, 4 bases at V and 8 bases at J, with 12 bases in the middle. Germline loops: CDR1 MGHRA, CDR2 YSYEKL. The CDR3 runs to 13 residues. The CDR3 loop is CASSLSSPYEQFF. Written as DNA, the CDR3 is TGCGCCAGCAGCCTTAGTAGCCCCTATGAGCAGTTCTTC.

The rearrangement joins TRBV10-2 to TRBJ2-4; no firm D call. Germline V CDR1 and CDR2: WSHSY, SAAADI. The CDR3 loop spans 15 amino acids. Trimming took off 3 bases at V and 2 bases at J, with 11 bases between the two ends. CDR3 sequence: CASSDRLEPKNIQYF. The CDR3 DNA reads as TGCGCCAGCAGTGACAGATTGGAACCCAAAAACATTCAGTACTTC.

The genes are TRBV6-2 or TRBV6-3 and TRBJ2-1; either TRBD1 or TRBD2 may fit D (5 bases each). The germline CDR1 and CDR2 sequences are MNHEY and SVGEGT. The CDR3 consists of 16 residues. Trimming removed 8 bases from V and 0 bases from J, with 17 bases in between. CDR3 sequence: CASLEGPGSSYNEQFF. The DNA of the CDR3 is TGTGCCAGCCTAGAGGGGCCGGGAAGCTCCTACAATGAGCAGTTCTTC.

This rearrangement joins TRBV12-3 or TRBV12-4 to TRBJ1-5; D unresolved. V was trimmed by 6 bases and J by 1 base, leaving 10 bases between them. CDR3 length: 14 amino acids. CDR3 in DNA: TGTGCCAGCAGCTTGGACGGAAGCAATCAGCCCCAGCATTTT. It codes for CASSLDGSNQPQHF.

This clonotype appeared many times. The chain joins TRBV7-9 to TRBJ2-1; 7 bases fit TRBD1. Germline V gene lookup returns CDR1 SEHNR and CDR2 FQNEAQ (reference sequence). With V trimmed by 0 bases and J by 6 bases, 2 bases remained unmatched. The CDR3 runs 14 residues. The DNA for the CDR3 is TGTGCCAGCAGCTTAGCCAGGGGGAGCAATGAGCAGTTCTTC. This codes for CASSLARGSNEQFF.

This clonotype was picked up many times. The V call is TRBV12-3 or TRBV12-4, the J call TRBJ1-5, with 8 bases identical to TRBD1. This CDR3 region has 14 residues. After removal of 5 bases from V and 6 bases from J, the junction contained 6 bases not matched to a gene. The CDR3: CASSTDREGQPQHF. In nucleotides, the CDR3 is TGTGCCAGCAGTACGGACAGGGAAGGTCAGCCCCAGCATTTT.

The chain carries TRBV11-2 and TRBJ2-2; possibly TRBD1 or TRBD2 for D (5 bases each). There are 17 residues in the CDR3. V lost 2 bases and J 4 bases, leaving 17 bases between the germline ends. Germline-derived CDR1 and CDR2 are SGHAT and FQNNGV. CDR3 sequence (DNA): TGTGCCAGCAGCTTAAACCCCGGGGCTACGAGCACCGGGGAGCTGTTTTTT. This gives the protein CASSLNPGATSTGELFF. The whole variable domain, filled in from reference TRBV11-2 and TRBJ2-2, reads EAGVAQSPRYKIIEKRQSVAFWCNPISGHATLYWYQQILGQGPKLLIQFQNNGVVDDSQLPKDRFSAERLKGVDSTLKIQPAKLEDSAVYLCASSLNPGATSTGELFFGEGSRLTVL.

J is TRBJ2-7 and V is TRBV20-1; D call uncertain. CDR3 length: 11 amino acids. V was shortened by 1 base and J by 3 bases, with 4 bases between the two germline ends. Germline V gives CDR1 DFQATT, CDR2 SNEGSKA (reference sequence). The CDR3 loop reads CSARAHYEQYV. The CDR3, as DNA: TGCAGTGCTAGAGCTCACTACGAGCAGTACGTC.

This clonotype has only a few counts. J is TRBJ2-7 and V is TRBV6-5; the D gene could be TRBD1 or TRBD2 (6 bases each). V was clipped by 4 bases and J by 6 bases, with 16 bases between them. Germline values: CDR1 MNHEY, CDR2 SVGAGI. The CDR3 totals 14 residues. DNA for the CDR3: TGTGCCAGCAGTTTCGGCCGGGGGCTCGGCGAGCAGTACTTC. Translation gives CASSFGRGLGEQYF.

The V call is TRBV7-9, the J call TRBJ2-1; TRBD2 matches at 10 bases. The CDR3 covers 16 residues. J gave up 9 bases and V 4 bases, and 12 bases lay outside the gene matches. The V gene's germline CDR1 is SEHNR and CDR2 FQNEAQ (reference sequence). The CDR3 nucleotides are TGTGCCAGCAGCTCTGACCCAGCGGGGGGGCGGGGTGAGCAGTTCTTC. Its protein product is CASSSDPAGGRGEQFF.

This clonotype was detected only a few times. This sequence joins TRBV4-2 and TRBJ2-7, with 8 bases fitting TRBD1. Trimming removed 3 bases from V and 0 bases from J; junction bases left unmatched: 4. The CDR3 runs to 15 residues. The germline V gene has CDR1 LGHNA and CDR2 YNFKEQ. The chain's CDR3 is CASSQWGQDSYEQYF. CDR3 coding DNA: TGTGCCAGCAGCCAGTGGGGACAGGACTCCTACGAGCAGTACTTC.